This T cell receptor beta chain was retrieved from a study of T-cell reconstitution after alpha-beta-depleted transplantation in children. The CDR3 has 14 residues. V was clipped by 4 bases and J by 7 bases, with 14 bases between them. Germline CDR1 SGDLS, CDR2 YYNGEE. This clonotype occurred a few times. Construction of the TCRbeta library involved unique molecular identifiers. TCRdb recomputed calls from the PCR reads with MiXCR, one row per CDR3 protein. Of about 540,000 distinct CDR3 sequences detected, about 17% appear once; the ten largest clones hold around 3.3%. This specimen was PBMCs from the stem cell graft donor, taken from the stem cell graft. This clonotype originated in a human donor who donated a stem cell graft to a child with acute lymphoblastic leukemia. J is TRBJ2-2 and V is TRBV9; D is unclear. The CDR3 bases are TGTGCCAGCAGCTCCCCCCTTGGGGACGGGGAGCTGTTTTTT. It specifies CASSSPLGDGELFF.